A single sample gave rise to the 22 T cell receptor beta chains below, sequenced in a study of blood T cell repertoires in COVID-19. Using immunoSEQ multiplex PCR, the repertoire was profiled, and TCRdb retains in-frame clones only, with some absent. Of under 450,000 clones in the sample, 70% to 85% were seen once. Sequenced material: peripheral blood. Every receptor here comes from a human donor with acute or convalescent COVID-19. The donor label of this sample is uncertain.

The chain has TRBV18 and TRBJ1-1, with 7 bases matching TRBD1. The trim removed 5 bases at V and 4 bases at J, leaving 4 bases unmatched. This CDR3 region has 13 residues. The germline V gene has CDR1 KGHSH and CDR2 LQKENI. The CDR3 sequence: CASSSTGATEAFF. The CDR3 DNA is TGTGCCAGCTCATCCACAGGGGCCACTGAAGCTTTCTTT.

This clone was seen a handful of times. The CDR3 here is CATSRGTSGRVIAKNIQYF. As DNA, the CDR3 is TGTGCCACCAGCAGGGGGACTAGCGGGAGGGTCATAGCCAAAAACATTCAGTACTTC. The chain employs TRBV15 and TRBJ2-4, with TRBD2 matching 16 bases. The CDR3 runs 19 residues. J gave up 0 bases and V 3 bases, and 5 bases lay outside the gene matches. Looked up from germline, CDR1 is LNHNV and CDR2 is YYDKDF (reference sequence). The full variable domain, completed using reference TRBV15 and TRBJ2-4, is DAMVIQNPRYQVTQFGKPVTLSCSQTLNHNVMYWYQQKSSQAPKLLFHYYDKDFNNEADTPDNFQSRRPNTSFCFLDIRSPGLGDTAMYLCATSRGTSGRVIAKNIQYFGAGTRLSVL.

The chain joins TRBV5-5 to TRBJ1-2, with 9 bases matching TRBD1. This CDR3 is 14 amino acids long. Germline-derived CDR1 and CDR2 are SGHKS and YYEKEE (reference sequence). Unmatched junction bases numbered 5, after V lost 0 bases and J lost 8 bases. The CDR3 nucleotides read TGTGCCAGCAGCTTGGATACAGGGGGCGCCGGCTACACCTTC. Its protein is CASSLDTGGAGYTF.

There are a few counts of this clone. This chain uses TRBV5-4 with TRBJ2-1, with D perhaps TRBD1 (7 bases). The CDR3 extends over 12 amino acids. Germline V gene lookup returns CDR1 SGHNT and CDR2 YYREEE (reference sequence). Trimming removed 10 bases from V and 5 bases from J, with 13 bases in between. CDR3 sequence (DNA): TGTGCCGCGGGACAGCCAAACAATGAGCAGTTCTTC. Protein product: CAAGQPNNEQFF.

The chain uses TRBV18 and TRBJ2-3; D not resolved. CDR1 KGHSH and CDR2 LQKENI come from the germline V gene. The CDR3 covers 15 residues. V lost 4 bases to trimming and J lost 2 bases, with 13 bases between them. The CDR3 DNA follows: TGTGCCAGCTCACTCACTCTTAGCCTCACAGATACGCAGTATTTT. It translates to CASSLTLSLTDTQYF.

This clone appeared many times. The rearrangement links TRBV6-6 to TRBJ2-6; 10 nucleotides align to TRBD1. This CDR3 spans 19 amino acids. The ends lost 6 bases at V and 0 bases at J; junction bases unmatched: 11. Germline V lookup: CDR1 MNHNY, CDR2 SVGAGI (reference sequence). For the CDR3, the DNA is TGTGCCAGCAGCTTCCGTACCGGGACAGGGGTCTCTGGGGCCAACGTCCTGACTTTC. It specifies CASSFRTGTGVSGANVLTF.

The rearrangement uses TRBV12-5 and TRBJ2-5; D call uncertain. This CDR3 comprises 12 residues. V was cut by 2 bases and J by 2 bases, with 3 bases left in between. Germline V gives CDR1 LGHNT, CDR2 FRNRAP. The CDR3 spells CASGLTQETQYF. The CDR3 DNA follows: TGTGCTAGTGGTTTGACTCAAGAGACCCAGTACTTC.

The rearrangement links TRBV11-2 to TRBJ2-4; TRBD2 matches at 7 bases. The CDR3 is 16 amino acids. Germline-derived CDR1 and CDR2 are SGHAT and FQNNGV. J gave up 0 bases and V 8 bases, and 10 bases lay outside the gene matches. CDR3 residues: CASRSPAGKAKNIQYF. The CDR3, as DNA: TGTGCCAGCCGGTCGCCAGCGGGAAAAGCCAAAAACATTCAGTACTTC.

This chain uses TRBV7-9 with TRBJ2-1; D is possibly TRBD1 (7 bases). Germline V gene sequence: CDR1 SEHNR, CDR2 FQNEAQ (reference sequence). V lost 1 base and J lost 4, with 17 bases in between. This CDR3 has 17 residues. Written as DNA, the CDR3 is TGTGCCAGCAGCTTAGGTTTTGAGACAGGGAGGTACAATGAGCAGTTCTTC. Protein sequence: CASSLGFETGRYNEQFF.

This chain connects TRBV6-5 to TRBJ2-5, with D possibly TRBD1 on 6 matching bases. The germline V and J ends were trimmed by 4 bases and 11 bases, with 11 bases remaining between them. The germline CDR1 and CDR2 sequences are MNHEY and SVGAGI. The CDR3 is 11 amino acids. In DNA, the CDR3 is TGTGCCAGCAGTTCTACAGGGAAGCAGTACTTC. Protein product: CASSSTGKQYF.

With respect to this clone: This sequence may be a read error, since a much larger clone differs from it by one base. The chain recombines TRBV7-6 with TRBJ2-7, with a possible D match to TRBD2 (5 bases). V shed 3 bases and J shed 5 bases, with 8 bases lying between them. Germline CDR1 reads SGHVS; CDR2 reads FNYEAQ. The CDR3 is 12 residues long. The CDR3 here is CASSLDGDEQYF. The CDR3 nucleotides read TGTGCCAGCAGCTTGGACGGGGACGAGCAGTACTTC.

V usage is TRBV5-8 and J usage is TRBJ2-5, with 7 bases that match TRBD2. The ends lost 0 bases at V and 3 bases at J; junction bases unmatched: 8. Germline V gene data show CDR1 as SGHTS and CDR2 as YDEGEE. The CDR3 loop spans 16 amino acids. The CDR3 nucleotides are TGTGCCAGCAGCTTGGGCAGCGGCGGACTAGAAGAGACCCAGTACTTC. Amino acids: CASSLGSGGLEETQYF.

The chain joins TRBV13 to TRBJ1-2, with D perhaps matching TRBD1 (5 bases). V lost 0 bases and J 4 bases, leaving 30 bases between the germline ends. From germline, CDR1 is PRHDT and CDR2 FYEKMQ (reference sequence). The CDR3 is made up of 21 amino acids. CDR3 in amino acids: CASSLGHGRTEQEGLGYGYTF. The CDR3 nucleotides are TGTGCCAGCAGCTTAGGTCACGGGAGGACCGAACAGGAGGGCTTGGGCTATGGCTACACCTTC.

V gene TRBV5-1 combines with J gene TRBJ1-1; TRBD1 agrees at 8 bases. V was pared by 4 bases and J by 2 bases, with 7 bases of the junction left unmatched. There are 15 residues in the CDR3. The germline V gene encodes CDR1 SGHRS and CDR2 YFSETQ. CDR3: CASSGPTGVNTEAFF. As DNA, the CDR3 is TGCGCCAGCAGCGGTCCGACAGGGGTTAACACTGAAGCTTTCTTT.

The CDR3 DNA sequence: TGTGCCTGGAGCCCGGTCTCCCGGGAGACGTACAATGAGCAGTTCTTC. Amino acid sequence: CAWSPVSRETYNEQFF. J is TRBJ2-1 and V is TRBV30; TRBD2 is a possible D gene (6 bases). This CDR3 has 16 amino acids. The germline V and J ends were trimmed by 3 bases and 4 bases, with 19 bases remaining between them. CDR1 GTSNPN and CDR2 SVGIG come from the germline V gene (reference sequence).

As for this clone: At one of its ends the junction is not consistent with the germline gene, which may arise from a read error. The chain has TRBV6-5 and TRBJ1-4; D possibly corresponds to TRBD1 (5 bases). CDR1 and CDR2 (germline): MNHEY, SVGAGI. This CDR3 contains 12 residues. The CDR3 DNA is TGTGCCAGCAGTTACTCGGGGGGATTTGAAGTTTTT. Its protein is CASSYSGGFEVF.

The chain links TRBV4-1 to TRBJ2-5; D gene uncertain. Trimming took off 2 bases at V and 4 bases at J, with 11 bases between the two ends. CDR3 length equals 14 residues. The germline CDR1 and CDR2 sequences are MGHRA and YSYEKL. CDR3 region: CASSQQDLGETQYF. As DNA, the CDR3 is TGCGCCAGCAGCCAACAGGATCTGGGAGAGACCCAGTACTTC.

This clone appeared a single time. The chain links TRBV7-2 to TRBJ2-2; 7 bases are a match to TRBD1. Germline lookup yields CDR1 SGHTA and CDR2 FQGNSA. J lost 4 bases, V lost 4 bases, and 0 bases had no gene match. The CDR3 contains 13 residues. The DNA of the CDR3 is TGTGCCAGCAGCTACAGGGGCACCGGGGAGCTGTTTTTT. Protein product: CASSYRGTGELFF.

The table lists this clone with a few counts. This sample includes further DNA sequences coding for the same CDR3. DNA for the CDR3: TGTGCCAGCAGTTTGGGACAGGGCAGGAATCAGCCCCAGCATTTT. Translation: CASSLGQGRNQPQHF. The gene calls are TRBV28 and TRBJ1-5; 9 bases agree with TRBD1. The V gene end was trimmed by 3 bases and the J gene end by 4 bases; junction bases not matched to a gene: 4. Germline assignment: CDR1 MDHEN and CDR2 SYDVKM. This CDR3 comprises 15 residues. Complete variable domain (other parts from reference TRBV28 and TRBJ1-5): DVKVTQSSRYLVKRTGEKVFLECVQDMDHENMFWYRQDPGLGLRLIYFSYDVKMKEKGDIPEGYSVSREKKERFSLILESASTNQTSMYLCASSLGQGRNQPQHFGDGTRLSIL.

This clone came up a few times. The chain links TRBV6-1 to TRBJ1-2; TRBD1 matches 12 bases. The CDR3 length is 15 residues. CDR1 is MNHNS and CDR2 is SASEGT in the germline V gene. J lost 6 bases, V lost 2 bases, and 4 bases had no gene match. In nucleotides, the CDR3 is TGTGCCAGCAGTGAACGGGACAGGGGGCGTCATGGCTACACCTTC. Amino acid sequence: CASSERDRGRHGYTF.

The chain joins TRBV4-1 to TRBJ2-5; D gene ambiguous. Germline CDR1 MGHRA, CDR2 YSYEKL. There are 13 residues in the CDR3. Trimming removed 0 bases from V and 7 bases from J, with 9 bases in between. CDR3 in amino acids: CASSQDRWRTQYF. The CDR3 DNA reads TGCGCCAGCAGCCAAGACCGTTGGAGGACCCAGTACTTC.

This clone came up a few times. The chain employs TRBV11-2 and TRBJ1-6; TRBD1 is a possible D gene (5 bases). The CDR3 has 15 residues. Germline V CDR1 and CDR2: SGHAT, FQNNGV. V lost 5 bases, J lost 1 base, and 9 bases lay in between. CDR3 sequence: CASSPSGSYNSPLHF. The CDR3 DNA follows: TGTGCCAGCAGCCCGTCAGGGTCCTATAATTCACCCCTCCACTTT.